These T cell receptor beta chains were read from a single sample in a study of blood T cell repertoires in COVID-19. Sequenced by immunoSEQ multiplex PCR; TCRdb stores in-frame clones only, minus some. The sample holds some 240,000 clones; roughly nine tenths are singletons and the top ten take more than 5.5%. Material for sequencing was peripheral blood. The receptor source for this set is a man aged 55 to 70 who had recovered from COVID-19. The CDR3 runs from the conserved cysteine through the conserved F or W. A D gene is named only where the DNA matches it firmly. Clone size is shown for a subset of rows, as once, few, many or a class of expanded clone.

clone_size d_call j_call v_call cdr3_aa cdr3_nt
. TRBD2 TRBJ2-7 TRBV19 CASSGTTYEQYF TGTGCCAGTAGTGGGACTACCTACGAGCAGTACTTC
. . TRBJ2-7 TRBV21-1 CASSKGGQAKGEQYF TGTGCCAGCAGCAAAGGAGGGCAGGCTAAGGGCGAGCAGTACTTC
. TRBD1 TRBJ1-2 TRBV27 CASSLSDRVNYGYTF TGTGCCAGCAGTTTATCTGACAGGGTGAACTATGGCTACACCTTC
. TRBD2 TRBJ2-7 TRBV30 CAWSAGTSGEQYF TGTGCCTGGAGTGCCGGGACTAGCGGGGAGCAGTACTTC
. TRBD1 TRBJ1-5 TRBV7-2 CASSSVETGWGNQPQHF TGTGCCAGCAGCTCAGTAGAGACAGGGTGGGGGAATCAGCCCCAGCATTTT
. . TRBJ1-1 TRBV9 CASSVAAGDTEAFF TGTGCCAGCAGCGTAGCAGCCGGGGACACTGAAGCTTTCTTT
. . TRBJ1-2 TRBV28 CASSLGRGSDYGYTF TGTGCCAGCAGTTTGGGCCGGGGGTCTGACTATGGCTACACCTTC
once TRBD2 TRBJ2-7 TRBV28 CASSFTSGRAVEQYF TGTGCCAGCAGTTTTACCAGCGGGAGGGCCGTCGAGCAGTACTTC
. TRBD2 TRBJ2-1 TRBV7-2 CASTQRLTSGRANEQFF TGTGCCAGCACCCAAAGGCTCACTAGCGGGAGGGCCAATGAGCAGTTCTTC
. . TRBJ1-5 TRBV6-5 CASSYDRTQPQHF TGTGCCAGCAGTTACGACAGGACTCAGCCCCAGCATTTT
once . TRBJ2-2 TRBV9 CASSVGRGSGELFF TGTGCCAGCAGCGTAGGAAGGGGGTCCGGGGAGCTGTTTTTT
. TRBD1 TRBJ1-3 TRBV28 CASSFSPGQGSSGNTIYF TGTGCCAGCAGTTTCTCCCCAGGACAGGGGAGCTCTGGAAACACCATATATTTT
many TRBD1 TRBJ2-3 TRBV3-1/TRBV3-2 CASSQDRTGGTDTQYF TGTGCCAGCAGCCAAGATCGGACAGGGGGGACAGATACGCAGTATTTT
. TRBD1 TRBJ2-1 TRBV5-1 CASSPGTEVYNEQFF TGCGCCAGCAGTCCGGGGACAGAAGTCTACAATGAGCAGTTCTTC
. . TRBJ1-1 TRBV18 CASSPPPGVKEAFF TGTGCCAGCTCACCACCGCCCGGGGTGAAGGAAGCTTTCTTT
. TRBD2 TRBJ2-1 TRBV19 CASSIGGGGVYNEQFF TGTGCCAGTAGTATAGGCGGGGGGGGCGTCTACAATGAGCAGTTCTTC
many TRBD1 TRBJ1-6 TRBV5-4 CASSSNRGRNSPLHF TGTGCCAGCAGCTCTAACAGGGGGCGGAATTCACCCCTCCACTTT
. . TRBJ2-5 TRBV9 CASSVEAKETQYF TGTGCCAGCAGCGTAGAAGCAAAAGAGACCCAGTACTTC
. . TRBJ1-5 TRBV27 CASSPLGEGVQPQHF TGTGCCAGCAGTCCCCTCGGGGAAGGCGTTCAGCCCCAGCATTTT
. TRBD2 TRBJ2-7 TRBV6-2/TRBV6-3 CASSGLASSYEQYF TGTGCCAGCAGTGGACTAGCGTCCTCCTACGAGCAGTACTTC
. TRBD1 TRBJ2-7 TRBV9 CASSAAGTGTYEQYF TGTGCCAGCAGCGCCGCCGGGACAGGGACCTACGAGCAGTACTTC
. . TRBJ2-6 TRBV7-2 CASSFGGSGANVLTF TGTGCCAGCAGCTTCGGGGGCTCTGGGGCCAACGTCCTGACTTTC
. TRBD1 TRBJ1-6 TRBV19 CASSAIRGQGSSPLHF TGTGCCAGTAGTGCAATCAGGGGGCAGGGGAGTTCACCCCTCCACTTT
. TRBD2 TRBJ2-5 TRBV27 CATVPKRGVGTQYF TGTGCCACCGTCCCCAAGCGGGGGGTTGGGACCCAGTACTTC
few . TRBJ1-3 TRBV3-1/TRBV3-2 CASSDWSGSGNTIYF TGTGCCAGCAGCGATTGGTCCGGGTCTGGAAACACCATATATTTT
. . TRBJ2-1 TRBV7-2 CASSLVSDYNEQFF TGTGCCAGCAGCTTAGTTTCAGATTACAATGAGCAGTTCTTC
. . TRBJ1-5 TRBV19 CASSMEGARNQPQHF TGTGCCAGTAGTATGGAAGGGGCGCGCAATCAGCCCCAGCATTTT
. . TRBJ1-2 TRBV28 CASSLEVQRAYGYTF TGTGCCAGCAGTTTGGAGGTTCAGCGAGCCTATGGCTACACCTTC
. . TRBJ1-5 TRBV6-1 CASSGDGRGGNQPQHF TGTGCCAGCAGTGGGGATGGGAGGGGTGGCAATCAGCCCCAGCATTTT
. . TRBJ2-2 TRBV7-3 CASSLSGDTGELFF TGTGCCAGCAGCTTATCAGGGGACACCGGGGAGCTGTTTTTT
. . TRBJ1-5 TRBV28 CVCTLCNQPQHF TGCGTTTGTACGCTATGCAATCAGCCCCAGCATTTT
. TRBD1 TRBJ2-6 TRBV4-3 CASSQEWRTGGAGANVLTF TGCGCCAGCAGCCAAGAGTGGAGGACAGGGGGCGCTGGGGCCAACGTCCTGACTTTC
. TRBD2 TRBJ2-5 TRBV9 CASSARLAGVAETQYF TGTGCCAGCAGCGCCAGACTAGCGGGAGTTGCAGAGACCCAGTACTTC
. . TRBJ1-5 TRBV7-8 CASSFTGSQPQHF TGTGCCAGCAGCTTCACAGGGAGTCAGCCCCAGCATTTT
. TRBD2 TRBJ2-3 TRBV7-2 CASSPPSTSGRTDTQYF TGTGCCAGCAGCCCCCCCTCGACTAGCGGGAGAACAGATACGCAGTATTTT
. TRBD1 TRBJ2-1 TRBV5-1 CASSLVTGGFNEQFF TGCGCCAGCAGCTTGGTTACAGGGGGTTTCAATGAGCAGTTCTTC
. TRBD2 TRBJ2-6 TRBV19 CASSPTSGGSGANVLTF TGTGCCAGTAGCCCGACTAGCGGGGGCTCTGGGGCCAACGTCCTGACTTTC
. TRBD2 TRBJ2-3 TRBV7-2 CASSAQGGRGTDTQYF TGTGCCAGCAGCGCGCAAGGCGGGAGAGGGACAGATACGCAGTATTTT
. TRBD1 TRBJ2-1 TRBV2 CASSSSRTGFGEQFF TGTGCCAGCAGTTCAAGCCGGACAGGGTTCGGTGAGCAGTTCTTC
. . TRBJ1-4 TRBV19 CASSRYSSTNEKLFF TGTGCCAGTAGTAGGTACAGTTCAACTAATGAAAAACTGTTTTTT
. TRBD2 TRBJ2-1 TRBV19 CASSTGLAGRNEQFF TGTGCCAGTAGTACCGGACTAGCGGGACGTAATGAGCAGTTCTTC
. TRBD1 TRBJ2-7 TRBV15 CATSREGQGYEQYF TGTGCCACCAGCAGAGAGGGACAGGGCTACGAGCAGTACTTC
. TRBD1 TRBJ2-7 TRBV27 CASRGAGTGVYEQYF TGTGCCAGCAGGGGGGCCGGGACAGGGGTCTACGAGCAGTACTTC
. TRBD1 TRBJ1-2 TRBV27 CASSYRASDRANYGYTF TGTGCCAGCAGCTACCGAGCGTCGGACAGGGCGAACTATGGCTACACCTTC
. TRBD1 TRBJ2-7 TRBV2 CASLAGQGAEQYF TGTGCCAGCCTAGCGGGACAGGGGGCCGAGCAGTACTTC
. TRBD1 TRBJ1-3 TRBV6-6 CASSRQGAGNTIYF TGTGCCAGCAGTAGACAGGGGGCTGGAAACACCATATATTTT
. . TRBJ1-1 TRBV5-4 CASSLEGSMAFF TGTGCCAGCAGCTTAGAGGGTAGTATGGCTTTCTTT
once TRBD1 TRBJ1-5 TRBV24-1 CATSDPGTGQFQPQHF TGTGCCACCAGTGATCCCGGGACAGGACAGTTCCAGCCCCAGCATTTT
. . TRBJ1-5 TRBV5-1 CASSLGLTANQPQHF TGCGCCAGCAGCTTGGGTTTGACAGCTAATCAGCCCCAGCATTTT
. . TRBJ1-6 TRBV15 CATSRAGSSYNSPLHF TGTGCCACCAGCAGAGCCGGGAGCTCCTATAATTCACCCCTCCACTTT
. . TRBJ2-7 TRBV5-6 CASSLANSGTGNSYEQYF TGTGCCAGCAGCTTGGCCAATAGCGGGACAGGGAACTCCTACGAGCAGTACTTC
. . TRBJ2-7 TRBV6-5 CASSYWAGRYEQYF TGTGCCAGCAGTTATTGGGCGGGAAGGTACGAGCAGTACTTC
. . TRBJ2-2 TRBV14 CASSLGLPGTGELFF TGTGCCAGTTCCTTGGGACTCCCGGGCACCGGGGAGCTGTTTTTT
. . TRBJ2-1 TRBV7-9 CASSLQGYNEQFF TGTGCCAGCAGCTTGCAGGGTTACAATGAGCAGTTCTTC
. TRBD2 TRBJ2-5 TRBV5-1 CASSLDSGKATQYF TGCGCCAGCAGCTTGGATAGCGGGAAGGCGACCCAGTACTTC
. . TRBJ1-1 TRBV28 CASTEVNTEAFF TGTGCCAGCACGGAGGTGAACACTGAAGCTTTCTTT
. TRBD1 TRBJ2-7 TRBV5-1 CASSPTPGQGAGEQYF TGCGCCAGCAGCCCCACCCCGGGACAGGGGGCTGGCGAGCAGTACTTC
. . TRBJ2-6 TRBV7-3 CASSFPTGSGANVLTF TGTGCCAGCAGCTTCCCAACAGGCTCTGGGGCCAACGTCCTGACTTTC
once . TRBJ1-2 TRBV28 CASSPHGARGGGYTF TGTGCCAGCAGTCCCCACGGTGCACGGGGAGGTGGCTACACCTTC